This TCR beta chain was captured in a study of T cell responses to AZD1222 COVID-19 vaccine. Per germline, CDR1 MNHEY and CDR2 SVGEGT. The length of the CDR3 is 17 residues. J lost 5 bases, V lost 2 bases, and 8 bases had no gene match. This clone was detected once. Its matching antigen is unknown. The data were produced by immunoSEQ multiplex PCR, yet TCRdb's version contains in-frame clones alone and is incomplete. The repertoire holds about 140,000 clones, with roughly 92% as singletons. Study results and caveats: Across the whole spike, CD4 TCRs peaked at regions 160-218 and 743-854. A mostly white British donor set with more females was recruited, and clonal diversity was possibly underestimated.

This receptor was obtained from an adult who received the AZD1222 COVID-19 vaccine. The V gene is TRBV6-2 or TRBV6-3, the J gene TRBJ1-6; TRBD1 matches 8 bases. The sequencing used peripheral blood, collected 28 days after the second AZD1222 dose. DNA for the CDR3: TGTGCCAGCAGTTACCAGTCAGGGGGCCCCGATAATTCACCCCTCCACTTT. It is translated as CASSYQSGGPDNSPLHF.